The sequence of this T cell receptor (beta chain) was determined in a study of blood T cell repertoires in COVID-19. Study at large: Spain, Italy and the United States supplied samples that represented acute and convalescent COVID-19. Sources were T cells, B-cell-depleted T cells, or PBMCs; the material itself was cDNA or gDNA.

Original processing notes: Reference gene primer amplification gave estimated nucleated cell counts. TCRdb keeps only in-frame clones here, not all; method: immunoSEQ multiplex PCR. For V, J and clone size, that table is used; D and trimming come from the DNA. The sample lists approximately 60,000 clones, more than 60% occurring once. CDR3 size: 14 residues. Per the germline V gene, CDR1 is SGHRS and CDR2 is YFSETQ. Trimming took 5 bases from V and 9 from J, leaving 18 bases between them. The V call is TRBV5-1, the J call TRBJ2-1; possible D gene TRBD2, 5 bases. The sample was peripheral blood. The TCR comes from a human donor in a cohort sampled during active COVID-19. For the CDR3, the DNA is TGCGCCAGCAGTCCACGGGAAGAGGCTGGTGAGCAGTTCTTC. Translated: CASSPREEAGEQFF.